This T cell receptor (beta chain) was documented in a study of Graves' ophthalmopathy and Graves' hyperthyroidism. Findings and limits, study-wide: Blood also carried most expanded thyroid clonotypes exceeding 0.001 frequency. From stable hyperthyroidism, ophthalmopathy was separated by a 13-signature model with approximately 90% sensitivity and more than 75% specificity.

V lost 2 bases to trimming and J lost 4 bases; unmatched junction nucleotides: 2. Germline CDR1 MDHEN, CDR2 SYDVKM. This CDR3 has 15 residues. Amplified TCR beta CDR3 regions were obtained using RNA transcripts as template. RT-PCR in the first round used HTBI primers; a second-round multiplex PCR followed. MiXCR, run by TCRdb on the multiplex PCR reads, gives a single entry per CDR3 protein. The repertoire consists of about 160,000 distinct CDR3 sequences, with roughly 36% occurring once and the leading ten covering approximately 9%. The table lists this clonotype with many counts. Its antigen is still unknown.

Sequencing input: peripheral blood. The V call is TRBV28, the J call TRBJ2-2, with 9 bases identical to TRBD2. The clonotype was recovered from a man aged 25-45 years with Graves' ophthalmopathy. The CDR3 loop reads CASSLLAGLTGELFF. CDR3 DNA: TGTGCCAGCAGTTTACTAGCGGGGCTCACCGGGGAGCTGTTTTTT.